These T cell receptor beta chains were read from a single sample in a study of blood T cell repertoires in COVID-19. The protocol was immunoSEQ multiplex PCR, while the TCRdb copy is restricted to in-frame clones and leaves out a portion. The sample lists about 130,000 clones, approximately 90% seen once, with less than 20% in the top ten. What was sequenced was peripheral blood. The receptors shown here come from a man between 50 and 59 years old with active or convalescent COVID-19. CDR3s include the opening cysteine and the closing phenylalanine or tryptophan. The D gene is left open where the match is weak. Clone size is not always given. Where it is, it says once, few, many or a class for expanded clones.

TRBV6-6	TRBD1	TRBJ2-7	few	TGTGCCAGTCGGGACAGGGGGTTTTACGAGCAGTACTTC	CASRDRGFYEQYF
TRBV7-2	TRBD1	TRBJ1-4	.	TGTGCCAGCAGCCCACAGGGGAAGGTTAATGAAAAACTGTTTTTT	CASSPQGKVNEKLFF
TRBV24-1	TRBD1	TRBJ2-2	.	TGTGCCACCAGTGTGGGATCAGGGACAGAGAACACCGGGGAGCTGTTTTTT	CATSVGSGTENTGELFF
TRBV24-1	.	TRBJ1-2	.	TGTGCCACCAGGACGGTGCTAGGTGGCTACACCTTC	CATRTVLGGYTF
TRBV15	.	TRBJ2-1	.	TGTGCCACCAGCAGAGAAGGGGGGGCCACTGAGCAGTTCTTC	CATSREGGATEQFF
TRBV7-2	.	TRBJ2-1	few	TGTGCCAGCAGCACATCACAGGGCCTGAGGCAGTTCTTC	CASSTSQGLRQFF
TRBV6-1	TRBD1	TRBJ1-4	once	TGTGCCAGCAGTGGTACCCGCGGGACAGGGGGCGGAAAACTGTTTTTT	CASSGTRGTGGGKLFF
TRBV7-7	TRBD2	TRBJ2-3	.	TGTGCCAGCAGCTTGGCGGGGGGCCCGGGGGATACGCAGTATTTT	CASSLAGGPGDTQYF
TRBV3-1/TRBV3-2	.	TRBJ2-5	.	TGTGCCAGCAGCCACGGTCGCATCTGGACCCAGTACTTC	CASSHGRIWTQYF
TRBV7-6	.	TRBJ1-4	.	TGTGCCAGCAGCCAGGGTTCGGGGGGCGTAGGGAAACTGTTTTTT	CASSQGSGGVGKLFF
TRBV19	.	TRBJ1-5	once	TGTGCCAGTAGTAGAGGGATTAATCAGCCCCAGCATTTT	CASSRGINQPQHF
TRBV18	.	TRBJ1-1	.	TGTGCCAGCTCACCCCAGGGTCCGGACACTGAAGCTTTCTTT	CASSPQGPDTEAFF
TRBV9	TRBD1	TRBJ2-7	.	TGTGCCAGCAGCCCAGGGACAGTAGGGGAGCAGTACTTC	CASSPGTVGEQYF
TRBV5-1	.	TRBJ2-2	.	TGCGCCACCAGGACAGCGAACACCGGGGAGCTGTTTTTT	CATRTANTGELFF
TRBV12-3/TRBV12-4	.	TRBJ2-7	.	TGTGCCAGCAGTTTAGTCGGGGACGAGCAGTACTTC	CASSLVGDEQYF
TRBV19	.	TRBJ2-3	.	TGTGCCAGTAGTACCACCCCAGGGTTCACAGATACGCAGTATTTT	CASSTTPGFTDTQYF
TRBV19	.	TRBJ2-3	.	TGTGCCAGTAGTATAAAGCTGCGCACAGATACGCAGTATTTT	CASSIKLRTDTQYF
TRBV6-1	.	TRBJ1-6	.	TGTGCCAGCAGTGAAAATGCAGCGCGTAATTCACCCCTCCACTTT	CASSENAARNSPLHF
TRBV15	TRBD2	TRBJ2-2	.	TGTGCCACCAGCAGAGCCGGGGGACTAGCGGGAACGTACACCGGGGAGCTGTTTTTT	CATSRAGGLAGTYTGELFF
TRBV7-2	.	TRBJ1-3	.	TGTGCCAGCAGCCAACGACAGGTGTTAGGAAACACCATATATTTT	CASSQRQVLGNTIYF
TRBV19	TRBD2	TRBJ2-2	.	TGTGCCAGTAGCTCGGGAGCTAGCGGGCTCCCCGGGGAGCTGTTTTTT	CASSSGASGLPGELFF
TRBV7-6	.	TRBJ1-6	.	TGTGCCAGCAGCTTAGCGAGCAGGTCGGATAATTCACCCCTCCACTTT	CASSLASRSDNSPLHF
TRBV6-2/TRBV6-3	.	TRBJ1-5	.	TGTGCCAGCAGTTACAGGGCATCACAGGGTCAGCCCCAGCATTTT	CASSYRASQGQPQHF
TRBV4-3	.	TRBJ2-4	once	TGCGCCAGCAGCCCCCGAATAGGTCGAGGCAAAAACATTCAGTACTTC	CASSPRIGRGKNIQYF
TRBV19	.	TRBJ1-5	.	TGTGCCAGTCACCAATTCGGGGTTAACAATCAGCCCCAGCATTTT	CASHQFGVNNQPQHF
TRBV18	TRBD1	TRBJ2-7	.	TGTGCCAGCTCCGGGCAGGGGGCCTTCTACGAGCAGTACTTC	CASSGQGAFYEQYF
TRBV27	TRBD1	TRBJ2-5	.	TGTGCCAGCAGACGGGACAGCTATCAAGAGACCCAGTACTTC	CASRRDSYQETQYF
TRBV2	.	TRBJ1-1	few	TGTGCCAGCAGTGGGTTCCGGGGGGAGACCGTCAACACTGAAGCTTTCTTT	CASSGFRGETVNTEAFF
TRBV19	.	TRBJ2-1	.	TGTGCCAGTAGTAATGTTCCAGGGGATTTGGATGAGCAGTTCTTC	CASSNVPGDLDEQFF
TRBV2	.	TRBJ1-1	.	TGTGCCAGCAGCGACGCGGGCCAGCTGCCTGAAGCTTTCTTT	CASSDAGQLPEAFF
TRBV14	TRBD1	TRBJ1-3	.	TGTGCCAGCAGCCCCCGTGGGGGGACAGGCTCTGGAAACACCATATATTTT	CASSPRGGTGSGNTIYF
TRBV15	.	TRBJ1-2	.	TGTGCCACCAGCAGAAAGGGGTACCCTAACTATGGCTACACCTTC	CATSRKGYPNYGYTF
TRBV6-5	TRBD1	TRBJ2-5	.	TGTGCCAGCAGGGGGGACAGCCAAGAGACCCAGTACTTC	CASRGDSQETQYF
TRBV19	.	TRBJ1-5	.	TGTGCCAGTGGGCCCTATCAGCCCCAGCATTTT	CASGPYQPQHF
TRBV6-5	.	TRBJ1-2	.	TGTGCCAGCAGTTACTTGGGGGAGGGTGCTAACTATGGCTACACCTTC	CASSYLGEGANYGYTF
TRBV4-2	TRBD1	TRBJ1-1	.	TGTGCCAGCAGCCAATGGACAGGTATGAACACTGAAGCTTTCTTT	CASSQWTGMNTEAFF
TRBV18	TRBD1	TRBJ1-5	.	TGTGCCAGCTCACAACAACAGGGGGCAGATCAGCCCCAGCATTTT	CASSQQQGADQPQHF
TRBV5-1	TRBD1	TRBJ2-5	.	TGCGCCAGCAGCTCCGGACAGGGCCCCTACGCGGCCCAGTACTTC	CASSSGQGPYAAQYF
TRBV11-2	TRBD2	TRBJ2-1	.	TGTGCCAGCAGCTGGTCGGCTAGCGGAAACAATGAGCAGTTCTTC	CASSWSASGNNEQFF
TRBV2	.	TRBJ1-3	.	TGTGCCAGCAGTGTTGACAGGGGAAACACCATATATTTT	CASSVDRGNTIYF
TRBV11-2	.	TRBJ2-3	.	TGTGCCAGCAGCTTACCACAGGGTAGAGGGTCAGATACGCAGTATTTT	CASSLPQGRGSDTQYF
TRBV6-2/TRBV6-3	.	TRBJ2-1	.	TGTGCCAGCAGTTACCCAGTTCACAATGAGCAGTTCTTC	CASSYPVHNEQFF
TRBV11-3	TRBD2	TRBJ2-1	.	TGTGCCAGCAGCCAATTCGGGGGGGCCTACAATGAGCAGTTCTTC	CASSQFGGAYNEQFF
TRBV4-1	TRBD2	TRBJ2-3	.	TGCGCCAGCAGCACCCGACTAGCGGGGGACACAGATACGCAGTATTTT	CASSTRLAGDTDTQYF
TRBV28	.	TRBJ2-6	.	TGTGCCAGCAGTTTATATAATAGGGGTTCAGGGGCCAACGTCCTGACTTTC	CASSLYNRGSGANVLTF
TRBV28	TRBD2	TRBJ2-2	.	TGTGCCAGCAGTTTTTACAGAGACATGTCGGGACTAGCGATAAACACCGGGGAGCTGTTTTTT	CASSFYRDMSGLAINTGELFF
TRBV19	TRBD1	TRBJ1-5	once	TGTGCCAGTAGTATTAGACAGGGAGTTCAGCCCCAGCATTTT	CASSIRQGVQPQHF
TRBV9	TRBD1	TRBJ1-2	.	TGTGCCAGCAGCGTTGGGACAGGCGCCTCTGATCGCTACACCTTC	CASSVGTGASDRYTF
TRBV5-1	.	TRBJ2-3	.	TGCGCCAGCAGCTACTCGACAGGTTTGCACCCCCCAGATACGCAGTATTTT	CASSYSTGLHPPDTQYF
TRBV12-5	TRBD1	TRBJ2-7	.	TGTGCTAGTGGCAACGGGACAGGTACGACCCAATTC	CASGNGTGTTQF
TRBV12-1	.	TRBJ1-6	.	TGTGCCAGCAGCTCCGGGACAGGGGATTCACCCCTCCACTTT	CASSSGTGDSPLHF
TRBV10-2	.	TRBJ2-6	once	TGCGCCAGCAGGCCAGGGTACAGGGAACTCTCTGGGGCCAACGTCCTGACTTTC	CASRPGYRELSGANVLTF
TRBV15	TRBD1	TRBJ1-5	.	TGTGCCACCAGCGGGGGACAGGGACCAAGGGATCAGCCCCAGCATTTT	CATSGGQGPRDQPQHF
TRBV11-2	.	TRBJ1-2	.	TGTGCCAGCAGCTTAGCCGGGGGTGGCTACACCTTC	CASSLAGGGYTF
TRBV5-1	.	TRBJ2-7	.	TGCGCCAGCAGCTTGGGCAGTCCCCTTGACGAGCAGTACTTC	CASSLGSPLDEQYF
TRBV6-2/TRBV6-3	.	TRBJ2-5	.	TGTGCCAGCAGTTATCGGGAGACCCAGTACTTC	CASSYRETQYF